The 8 T cell receptor beta chains given below trace back to one sample, sequenced in a study of identical twins. A single record per CDR3 protein comes from TCRdb applying MiXCR to the 5' RACE reads. The data hold about 520,000 distinct CDR3 sequences, with 20% to 25% observed a single time. These sequences were also reported in another study, on T cells expressing NK-cell markers.

The sequenced sample was CD4+ T cells sorted from blood. These receptors all come from a young woman in good health.

The table lists this clonotype with a few counts. V and J are TRBV6-5 and TRBJ2-1; D uncertain. V shed 4 bases and J shed 13 bases, with 23 bases lying between them. CDR1 is MNHEY and CDR2 is SVGAGI in the germline V gene. The CDR3 length is 15 residues. DNA of the CDR3: TGTGCCAGCAGTTCTCTAGACTTCGTCCCGCCGGAACAGTTCTTC. This sequence encodes CASSSLDFVPPEQFF.

The chain combines TRBV20-1 with TRBJ1-1; D remains unclear. The germline CDR1 and CDR2 sequences are DFQATT and SNEGSKA (reference sequence). The CDR3 has 14 residues. V lost 6 bases to trimming and J lost 2 bases, with 16 bases between them. CDR3 in DNA: TGCAGTGCAAAAAAAGGCGGCAGAAACACTGAAGCTTTCTTT. This sequence encodes CSAKKGGRNTEAFF.

This clonotype was seen a few times. The CDR3 sequence: CASSTSASGGYNEQFF. The DNA of the CDR3 is TGCGCCAGCAGCACTTCAGCTAGCGGAGGTTACAATGAGCAGTTCTTC. This chain links TRBV5-1 with TRBJ2-1; 7 bases are shared with TRBD2. Trimming removed 4 bases from V and 4 bases from J; junction bases left unmatched: 11. Germline loops: CDR1 SGHRS, CDR2 YFSETQ. This CDR3 has 16 amino acids.

The table lists this clonotype with a count of one. The chain links TRBV6-1 to TRBJ2-2, with 10 nucleotides matching TRBD2. The ends lost 4 bases at V and 5 bases at J; junction bases unmatched: 7. This CDR3 region has 16 residues. Per the germline V gene, CDR1 is MNHNS and CDR2 is SASEGT. The CDR3 loop is CASSAHQRGGTGELFF. The CDR3 DNA follows: TGTGCCAGCAGTGCTCACCAGCGGGGGGGTACCGGGGAGCTGTTTTTT.

The rearrangement links TRBV24-1 to TRBJ2-3; 7 positions match TRBD2. The junction had 7 bases not matched to a gene; V was cut back by 5 bases and J by 3 bases. The V gene's germline CDR1 is KGHDR and CDR2 SFDVKD. This CDR3 is built from 15 residues. CDR3 nucleotides: TGTGCCACCAGTGGCGGGAGCGGGGTAACAGATACGCAGTATTTT. Residues: CATSGGSGVTDTQYF.

The chain has TRBV12-3 or TRBV12-4 and TRBJ1-2, with D perhaps matching TRBD1 (6 bases). V was clipped by 6 bases and J by 5 bases, with 10 bases between them. CDR3 size: 12 residues. The CDR3 DNA follows: TGTGCCAGCAGGACGACAGGATATGGCTACACCTTC. Its protein product is CASRTTGYGYTF.

The chain has TRBV4-2 and TRBJ1-1; D unresolved. Trimming shortened V by 0 bases and J by 3 bases, and 14 bases separated the two germline ends. Per the germline V gene, CDR1 is LGHNA and CDR2 is YNFKEQ. The CDR3 extends over 16 amino acids. The CDR3 region has the DNA TGTGCCAGCAGCCAAGAATCGGGAAATAGGGACACTGAAGCTTTCTTT. Translating gives CASSQESGNRDTEAFF.

This clonotype was detected a few times. The chain combines TRBV5-1 with TRBJ1-1, with TRBD1 identical over 7 bases. V lost 5 bases to trimming and J lost 1 base; unmatched junction nucleotides: 5. The CDR3 is made up of 14 amino acids. Germline assignment: CDR1 SGHRS and CDR2 YFSETQ. CDR3 nucleotides: TGCGCCAGCAGGCCGGGACAGCCGAACACTGAAGCTTTCTTT. This encodes CASRPGQPNTEAFF.